Shown below are 29 T cell receptor beta chains from a single sample sequenced in a study of blood T cell repertoires in COVID-19. TCRdb's table, derived via immunoSEQ multiplex PCR, lists solely in-frame clones and lacks some. The table records 20,000 to 25,000 clones, roughly 84% of them present only once. The material sequenced was peripheral blood. These receptor sequences come from a man aged 65-85 years with acute or convalescent COVID-19.

This chain links TRBV12-3 or TRBV12-4 with TRBJ2-1; D is ambiguous. This CDR3 has 11 residues. V dropped 5 bases and J dropped 9 bases, with 8 bases sitting between them. CDR3 region: CASSLQIEQFF. CDR3 in DNA: TGTGCCAGCAGTCTACAGATTGAGCAGTTCTTC.

This clone appeared a few times. V gene TRBV5-1 combines with J gene TRBJ1-1; D is possibly TRBD1 (5 bases). Germline CDR1 and CDR2: SGHRS and YFSETQ. The CDR3 contains 15 residues. Trimming stripped 6 bases from V and 1 base from J, with 16 bases between. The chain's CDR3 is CASKRTTQANTEAFF. The CDR3 nucleotides read TGCGCCAGCAAACGAACAACACAGGCGAACACTGAAGCTTTCTTT.

The CDR3 region is CATSDLTSSNEQFF. CDR3 DNA sequence: TGTGCCACCAGTGACCTTACTAGCAGCAATGAGCAGTTCTTC. This chain connects TRBV24-1 to TRBJ2-1, with D perhaps matching TRBD2 (6 bases). Germline V lookup: CDR1 KGHDR, CDR2 SFDVKD. Trimming removed 4 bases at V and 6 bases at J, with 12 bases between. The CDR3 sequence is 14 residues long.

V is TRBV5-4 and J is TRBJ2-3, with D maybe TRBD1 (6 bases). The germline V gene has CDR1 SGHNT and CDR2 YYREEE (reference sequence). The V and J ends lost 3 bases and 4 bases respectively, with 12 bases between them. This CDR3 region has 14 residues. The CDR3: CASSSRGGSDTQYF. DNA of the CDR3: TGTGCCAGCAGCTCCCGAGGGGGTTCAGATACGCAGTATTTT.

CDR3 region: CASRPQGTEAFF. In nucleotides, the CDR3 is TGTGCCAGTAGACCTCAGGGGACTGAAGCTTTCTTT. This chain joins TRBV19 and TRBJ1-1; the D gene is possibly TRBD1 (6 bases). The CDR3 contains 12 residues. V lost 6 bases to trimming and J lost 5 bases, with 10 bases between them. Germline CDR1 LNHDA, CDR2 SQIVND (reference sequence).

This rearrangement joins TRBV10-3 to TRBJ1-1, with D possibly matching TRBD1 (6 bases). The CDR3 is 18 residues long. V was clipped by 3 bases and J by 1 base, with 21 bases between them. The germline V gene has CDR1 ENHRY and CDR2 SYGVKD. CDR3 nucleotides: TGTGCCATCAGTGACACTAACCTCCGGGACAAAGGGAACACTGAAGCTTTCTTT. This encodes CAISDTNLRDKGNTEAFF.

The CDR3 reads CASSYAPKDFLGSSYEQYF. Here the CDR3 DNA reads TGTGCCAGCAGTTACGCTCCGAAGGACTTCCTGGGGAGCTCCTACGAGCAGTACTTC. This sequence joins TRBV6-2 or TRBV6-3 and TRBJ2-7; TRBD2 is a possible D gene (5 bases). The germline gives CDR1 MNHEY, CDR2 SVGEGT. The V and J ends lost 2 bases and 0 bases respectively, with 23 bases between them. This CDR3 spans 19 amino acids.

This clone was counted between two and nine times. The CDR3 reads CASSPTADTQYF. The CDR3 region has the DNA TGTGCCAGCAGCCCGACAGCAGATACGCAGTATTTT. V is TRBV7-9 and J is TRBJ2-3; a possible D gene is TRBD1 (5 bases). Germline CDR1 reads SEHNR; CDR2 reads FQNEAQ (reference sequence). The CDR3 consists of 12 residues. V lost 5 bases, J lost 4 bases, and 7 bases lay in between.

CDR3 nucleotides: TGTGCCAGCAGTTACTCAGCGGGAGCCTACAATGAGCAGTTCTTC. Its protein product is CASSYSAGAYNEQFF. The chain has TRBV6-6 and TRBJ2-1; the match to TRBD2 covers 8 bases. Germline assignment: CDR1 MNHNY and CDR2 SVGAGI (reference sequence). Unmatched junction bases numbered 0, after V lost 0 bases and J lost 2 bases. The CDR3 is 15 amino acids.

This chain uses TRBV9 with TRBJ2-1; a possible D gene is TRBD2 (6 bases). CDR1 SGDLS and CDR2 YYNGEE come from the germline V gene. V gave up 4 bases and J gave up 5 bases, with 19 bases separating them. The CDR3 totals 16 residues. In nucleotides, the CDR3 is TGTGCCAGCAGCCCAGGGAGGTTAGCGGACAACAATGAGCAGTTCTTC. The encoded protein is CASSPGRLADNNEQFF.

The chain combines TRBV7-2 with TRBJ1-4; TRBD1 matches 7 bases. Unmatched junction bases numbered 5, after V lost 3 bases and J lost 7 bases. Germline values: CDR1 SGHTA, CDR2 FQGNSA. The CDR3 consists of 14 residues. In nucleotides, the CDR3 is TGTGCCAGCAGCTTGACAGGGAACGGTGAAAAACTGTTTTTT. Protein: CASSLTGNGEKLFF.

This chain connects TRBV28 to TRBJ2-3, with a tentative D call TRBD1 (6 bases). The CDR3 extends over 13 amino acids. Per germline, CDR1 MDHEN and CDR2 SYDVKM. V was cut by 6 bases and J by 3 bases, with 10 bases left in between. This CDR3 is CASRRTDTDTQYF. CDR3 bases: TGTGCCAGCAGAAGGACAGATACAGATACGCAGTATTTT.

The V call is TRBV5-6, the J call TRBJ1-5; TRBD1 agrees at 12 bases. Looked up from germline, CDR1 is SGHDT and CDR2 is YYEEEE. CDR3 length: 16 amino acids. The junction had 4 bases not matched to a gene; V was cut back by 3 bases and J by 3 bases. The CDR3 DNA sequence: TGTGCCAGCAGCTCCGGGACAGGGGGCTTCAATCAGCCCCAGCATTTT. This codes for CASSSGTGGFNQPQHF.

The CDR3: CASSRDRVQPQHF. As DNA, the CDR3 is TGTGCCAGCAGTAGGGACAGGGTACAGCCCCAGCATTTT. The chain links TRBV6-5 to TRBJ1-5; 9 bases are shared with TRBD1. The germline gives CDR1 MNHEY, CDR2 SVGAGI. This CDR3 comprises 13 residues. V lost 5 bases, J lost 7 bases, and 3 bases stayed unmatched.

The chain recombines TRBV4-3 with TRBJ1-1, with D possibly being TRBD1 (5 bases). CDR1 and CDR2 from the germline V gene are LGHNA and YSLEER. Deletions cut 0 bases from V and 3 bases from J, with 11 bases between. The CDR3 is 15 amino acids. CDR3 nucleotides: TGCGCCAGCAGCCAAGATGGTGGGGGGGACACTGAAGCTTTCTTT. It codes for CASSQDGGGDTEAFF.

This sequence joins TRBV11-2 and TRBJ2-3; 8 bases fit TRBD1. Losses at the gene ends were 4 bases for V and 6 bases for J; bases not matched to a gene: 9. Per germline, CDR1 SGHAT and CDR2 FQNNGV. The CDR3 is 15 residues long. The CDR3, as DNA: TGTGCCAGCAGCTCACCCGACAGGGGAGCGGATACGCAGTATTTT. Protein product: CASSSPDRGADTQYF.

The table lists this clone with a few counts. The CDR3 protein is CASSNGQGGYEQYF. Here the CDR3 DNA reads TGTGCCAGCAGTAACGGACAGGGAGGCTACGAGCAGTACTTC. The J gene is TRBJ2-7, the V gene TRBV5-8; 8 nucleotides align to TRBD1. The V and J ends lost 5 bases and 3 bases, in that order; junction bases with no gene match: 7. The CDR3 is 14 amino acids. Germline-derived CDR1 and CDR2 are SGHTS and YDEGEE.

The chain uses TRBV19 and TRBJ2-1; no reliable D call. Deletions cut 5 bases from V and 3 bases from J, with 5 bases between. The CDR3 consists of 12 residues. Germline assignment: CDR1 LNHDA and CDR2 SQIVND (reference sequence). The CDR3 protein is CASSVHYNEQFF. CDR3 nucleotides: TGTGCCAGTAGTGTCCACTACAATGAGCAGTTCTTC.

This chain joins TRBV6-5 and TRBJ2-1; TRBD1 agrees at 7 bases. CDR1 and CDR2 from the germline V gene are MNHEY and SVGAGI. The CDR3 covers 13 residues. After removal of 6 bases from V and 4 bases from J, the junction contained 3 bases not matched to a gene. CDR3 sequence (DNA): TGTGCCAGCAGAACAGGGGCGTACAATGAGCAGTTCTTC. Translating it yields CASRTGAYNEQFF.

This clone was observed a single time. This rearrangement joins TRBV5-8 to TRBJ2-7; possible D gene TRBD1, 6 bases. The V end lost 3 bases, the J end lost 0 bases, and 13 bases lay between the germline ends. Germline V CDR1 and CDR2: SGHTS, YDEGEE. The CDR3 spans 15 residues. This chain's CDR3 is CASSYWTDPSYEQYF. CDR3 nucleotide sequence: TGTGCCAGCAGCTATTGGACAGACCCCTCCTACGAGCAGTACTTC.

This rearrangement joins TRBV5-1 to TRBJ2-5; TRBD1 matches 12 bases. The CDR3 consists of 15 residues. Germline V CDR1 and CDR2: SGHRS, YFSETQ. J gave up 3 bases and V 2 bases, and 2 bases lay outside the gene matches. CDR3 bases: TGCGCCAGCAGCTTAGGGACAGGGGGCAAAGAGACCCAGTACTTC. This gives the protein CASSLGTGGKETQYF.

The chain joins TRBV2 to TRBJ2-1, with 10 positions matching TRBD1. CDR3 length: 14 amino acids. Looked up from germline, CDR1 is SNHLY and CDR2 is FYNNEI. The ends lost 11 bases at V and 7 bases at J; junction bases unmatched: 11. CDR3: CAGSGQGRFNEQFF. Written as DNA, the CDR3 is TGTGCCGGTTCGGGACAGGGGAGGTTTAATGAGCAGTTCTTC.

The chain uses TRBV18 and TRBJ2-5; possibly TRBD2 for D (5 bases). The CDR3 extends over 13 amino acids. Germline V gene data show CDR1 as KGHSH and CDR2 as LQKENI. V gave up 4 bases and J gave up 7 bases, with 13 bases separating them. The CDR3: CASSLSDEGTQYF. The CDR3 region has the DNA TGTGCCAGCTCACTATCCGACGAGGGGACCCAGTACTTC.

The rearrangement links TRBV28 to TRBJ2-2, with 10 bases fitting TRBD1. This CDR3 contains 15 residues. From germline, CDR1 is MDHEN and CDR2 SYDVKM. V gave up 5 bases and J gave up 4 bases; unmatched junction bases: 4. Here the CDR3 reads CASSPDRGGTGELFF. CDR3 coding DNA: TGTGCCAGCAGTCCGGACAGGGGGGGCACCGGGGAGCTGTTTTTT.

V usage is TRBV27 and J usage is TRBJ2-1; 11 bases fit TRBD2. Germline V lookup: CDR1 MNHEY, CDR2 SMNVEV (reference sequence). The junction had 13 bases not matched to a gene; V was cut back by 6 bases and J by 0 bases. The CDR3 consists of 19 residues. CDR3 nucleotide sequence: TGTGCCAGCAGCCGTCCGGGACTAGCGGCTACGAGCTCCTACAATGAGCAGTTCTTC. Translation: CASSRPGLAATSSYNEQFF.

The chain combines TRBV5-6 with TRBJ1-5; 10 nucleotides align to TRBD1. This CDR3 contains 13 residues. Germline CDR1 is SGHDT and CDR2 is YYEEEE. V shed 7 bases, J shed 2 bases, and the junction held 0 bases outside the gene matches. CDR3 nucleotide sequence: TGTGCCAGCGGGACAGGGGGCAATCAGCCCCAGCATTTT. As protein: CASGTGGNQPQHF.

Here the CDR3 DNA reads TGTGCCAGCAGCCGGGACAGGGGTCTCGCTGGAAACACCATATATTTT. The encoded protein is CASSRDRGLAGNTIYF. V gene TRBV14 combines with J gene TRBJ1-3; 10 nucleotides line up with TRBD1. This CDR3 has 16 amino acids. Unmatched junction bases numbered 5, after V lost 4 bases and J lost 2 bases. The germline CDR1 and CDR2 sequences are SGHDN and FVKESK.

The chain carries TRBV27 and TRBJ2-2; TRBD2 might be the D (6 bases). With 8 bases removed from V and 6 bases from J, the gap between germline ends came to 10 bases. The germline V gene has CDR1 MNHEY and CDR2 SMNVEV (reference sequence). This CDR3 is 12 amino acids long. CDR3 sequence reads: CASRPGAGELFF. The CDR3 nucleotides read TGTGCCAGCCGTCCGGGAGCCGGGGAGCTGTTTTTT.

This clone was seen just once. The genes are TRBV6-6 and TRBJ2-5; D not resolved. The CDR3 covers 13 residues. Per the germline V gene, CDR1 is MNHNY and CDR2 is SVGAGI (reference sequence). The V end was cut by 3 bases, the J end by 4 bases, with 9 bases between. CDR3 loop: CASSYDSLETQYF. CDR3 nucleotide sequence: TGTGCCAGCAGTTATGACTCGCTAGAGACCCAGTACTTC.